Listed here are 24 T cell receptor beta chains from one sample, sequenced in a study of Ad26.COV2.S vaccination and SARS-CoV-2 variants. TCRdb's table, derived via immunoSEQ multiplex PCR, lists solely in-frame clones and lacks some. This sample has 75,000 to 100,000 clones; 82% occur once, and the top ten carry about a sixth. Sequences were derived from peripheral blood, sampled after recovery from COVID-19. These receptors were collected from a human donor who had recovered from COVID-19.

The CDR3 DNA is TGCGCCAGCAGCCTGGACAGGGCTTATGAAAAACTGTTTTTT. This translates into CASSLDRAYEKLFF. The V call is TRBV5-1, the J call TRBJ1-4; 8 positions agree with TRBD1. The CDR3 has 14 residues. V lost 4 bases to trimming and J lost 6 bases; unmatched junction nucleotides: 5. Germline V gene data show CDR1 as SGHRS and CDR2 as YFSETQ. Together with reference TRBV5-1 and TRBJ1-4, the CDR3 gives the full variable domain: KAGVTQTPRYLIKTRGQQVTLSCSPISGHRSVSWYQQTPGQGLQFLFEYFSETQRNKGNFPGRFSGRQFSNSRSEMNVSTLELGDSALYLCASSLDRAYEKLFFGSGTQLSVL.

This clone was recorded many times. DNA for the CDR3: TGTGCCACCAGTGATCCTGGACAGGGGTTCAACCAGCCCCAGCATTTT. Its protein is CATSDPGQGFNQPQHF. J is TRBJ1-5 and V is TRBV24-1; 9 nucleotides agree with TRBD1. V lost 3 bases and J lost 7; bases outside the gene matches: 9. CDR3 size: 16 residues. The V gene's germline CDR1 is KGHDR and CDR2 SFDVKD.

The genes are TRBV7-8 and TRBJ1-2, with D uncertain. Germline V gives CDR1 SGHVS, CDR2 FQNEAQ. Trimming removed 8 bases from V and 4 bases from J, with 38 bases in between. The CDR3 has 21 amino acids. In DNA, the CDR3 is TGTGCCAGCGGCCGTCCGAAGTTACGTACGGCTACACAATCCAAAATCTATGGCTACACCTTC. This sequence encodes CASGRPKLRTATQSKIYGYTF.

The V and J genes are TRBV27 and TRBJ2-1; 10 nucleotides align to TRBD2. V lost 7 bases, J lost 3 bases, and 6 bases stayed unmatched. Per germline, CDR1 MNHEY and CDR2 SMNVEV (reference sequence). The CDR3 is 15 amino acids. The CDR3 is CASKVGLADYNEQFF. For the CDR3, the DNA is TGTGCCAGCAAAGTCGGACTAGCGGACTACAATGAGCAGTTCTTC.

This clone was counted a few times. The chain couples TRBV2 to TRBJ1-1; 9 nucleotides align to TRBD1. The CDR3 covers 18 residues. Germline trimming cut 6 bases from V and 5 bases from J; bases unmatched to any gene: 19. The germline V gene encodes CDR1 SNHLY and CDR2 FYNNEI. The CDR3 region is CASRPRPGTGRGGTEAFF. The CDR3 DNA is TGTGCCAGCAGGCCCAGACCAGGGACAGGGAGGGGTGGAACTGAAGCTTTCTTT.

CDR3 in DNA: TGTGCCAGCAGTTACCCCCGGGGGAGGGACACCGGGGAGCTGTTTTTT. Its protein product is CASSYPRGRDTGELFF. The chain employs TRBV6-6 and TRBJ2-2; 7 nucleotides match TRBD2. In germline, CDR1 is MNHNY, CDR2 SVGAGI (reference sequence). The J segment lost 3 bases and the V segment lost 2 bases, leaving 6 bases of the junction unmatched. The CDR3 runs to 16 residues.

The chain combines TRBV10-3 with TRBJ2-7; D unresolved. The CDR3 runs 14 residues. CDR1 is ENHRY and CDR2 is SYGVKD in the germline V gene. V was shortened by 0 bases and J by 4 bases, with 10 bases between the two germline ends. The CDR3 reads CAISESISWYEQYF. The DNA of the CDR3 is TGTGCCATCAGTGAGTCGATTAGCTGGTACGAGCAGTACTTC.

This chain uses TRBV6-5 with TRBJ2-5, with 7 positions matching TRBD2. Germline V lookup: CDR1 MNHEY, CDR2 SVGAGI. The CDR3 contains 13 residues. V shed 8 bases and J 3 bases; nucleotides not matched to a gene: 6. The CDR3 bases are TGTGCCAGCCGGCGGGGGTGGGAAGAGACCCAGTACTTC. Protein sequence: CASRRGWEETQYF.

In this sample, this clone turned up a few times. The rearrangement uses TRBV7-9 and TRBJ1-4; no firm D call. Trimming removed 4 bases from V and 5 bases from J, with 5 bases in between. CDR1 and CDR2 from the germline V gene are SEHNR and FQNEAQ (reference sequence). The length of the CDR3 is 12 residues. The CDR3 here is CASSSLNEKLFF. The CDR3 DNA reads TGTGCCAGCAGCTCCCTAAATGAAAAACTGTTTTTT.

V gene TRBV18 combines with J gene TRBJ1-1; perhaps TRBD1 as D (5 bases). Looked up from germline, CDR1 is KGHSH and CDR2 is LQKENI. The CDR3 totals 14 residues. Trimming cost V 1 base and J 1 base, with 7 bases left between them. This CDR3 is CASSPQGTNTEAFF. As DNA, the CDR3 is TGTGCCAGCTCACCACAGGGGACGAACACTGAAGCTTTCTTT.

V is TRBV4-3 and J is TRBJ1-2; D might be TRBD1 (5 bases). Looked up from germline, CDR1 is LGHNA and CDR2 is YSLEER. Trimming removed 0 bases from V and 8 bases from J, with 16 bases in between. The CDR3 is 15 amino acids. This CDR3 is CASSQDRGGFWGYTF. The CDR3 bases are TGCGCCAGCAGCCAAGATCGGGGCGGTTTTTGGGGCTACACCTTC.

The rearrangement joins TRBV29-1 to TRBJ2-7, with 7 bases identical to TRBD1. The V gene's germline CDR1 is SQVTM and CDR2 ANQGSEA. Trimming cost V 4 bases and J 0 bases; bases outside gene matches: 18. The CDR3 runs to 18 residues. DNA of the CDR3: TGCAGCGTTGGGGACAGTAGGAAATCGGGCTCCAGCTCCTACGAGCAGTACTTC. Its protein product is CSVGDSRKSGSSSYEQYF.

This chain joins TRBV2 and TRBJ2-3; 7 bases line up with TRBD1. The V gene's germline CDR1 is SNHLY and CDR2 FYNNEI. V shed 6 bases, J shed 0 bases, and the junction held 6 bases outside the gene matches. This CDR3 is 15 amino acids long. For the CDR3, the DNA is TGTGCCAGCAGGAGGACAGGCCCTAGCACAGATACGCAGTATTTT. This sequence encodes CASRRTGPSTDTQYF.

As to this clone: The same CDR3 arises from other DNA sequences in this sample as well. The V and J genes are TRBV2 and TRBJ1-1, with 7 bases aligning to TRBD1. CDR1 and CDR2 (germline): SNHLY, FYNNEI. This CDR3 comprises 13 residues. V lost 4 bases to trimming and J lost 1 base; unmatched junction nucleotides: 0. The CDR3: CASSGDRNTEAFF. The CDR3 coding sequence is TGTGCCAGCAGTGGGGACAGGAACACTGAAGCTTTCTTT.

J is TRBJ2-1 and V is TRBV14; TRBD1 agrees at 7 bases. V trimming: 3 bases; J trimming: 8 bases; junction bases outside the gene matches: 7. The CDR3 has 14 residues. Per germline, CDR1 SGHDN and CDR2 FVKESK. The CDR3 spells CASSHLTGVHEQFF. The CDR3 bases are TGTGCCAGCAGCCACCTAACAGGGGTCCATGAGCAGTTCTTC.

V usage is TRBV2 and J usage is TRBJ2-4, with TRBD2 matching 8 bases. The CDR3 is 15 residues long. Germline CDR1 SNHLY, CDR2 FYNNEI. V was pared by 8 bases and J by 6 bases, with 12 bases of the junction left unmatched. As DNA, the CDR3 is TGTGCCAGCTCCGTGAGGGCGGGAGGAATAAACATTCAGTACTTC. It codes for CASSVRAGGINIQYF.

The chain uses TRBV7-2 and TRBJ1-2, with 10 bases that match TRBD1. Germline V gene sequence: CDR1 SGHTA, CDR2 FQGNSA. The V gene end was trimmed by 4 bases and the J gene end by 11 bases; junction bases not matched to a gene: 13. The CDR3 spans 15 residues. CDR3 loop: CASSSQAGTGERYTF. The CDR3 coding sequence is TGTGCCAGCAGCTCCCAGGCCGGGACAGGGGAAAGGTACACCTTC.

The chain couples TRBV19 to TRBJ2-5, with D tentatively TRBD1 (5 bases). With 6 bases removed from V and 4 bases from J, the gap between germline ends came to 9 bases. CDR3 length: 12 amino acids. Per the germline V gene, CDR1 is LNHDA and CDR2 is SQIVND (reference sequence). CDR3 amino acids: CASRQAGETQYF. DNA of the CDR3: TGTGCCAGTAGACAGGCTGGAGAGACCCAGTACTTC.

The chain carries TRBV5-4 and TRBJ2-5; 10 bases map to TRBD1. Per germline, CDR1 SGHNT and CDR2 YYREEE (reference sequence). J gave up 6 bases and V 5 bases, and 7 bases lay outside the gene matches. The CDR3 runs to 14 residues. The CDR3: CASRFRDRGQTQYF. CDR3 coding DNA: TGTGCCAGCAGATTCCGGGACAGGGGTCAGACCCAGTACTTC.

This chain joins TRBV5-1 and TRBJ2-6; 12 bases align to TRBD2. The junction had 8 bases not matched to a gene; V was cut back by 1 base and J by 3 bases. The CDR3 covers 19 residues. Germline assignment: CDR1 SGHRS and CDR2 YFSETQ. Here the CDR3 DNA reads TGCGCCAGCAGCTTGAAAGCTAGCGGGAGGGCCAGTGGGGCCAACGTCCTGACTTTC. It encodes CASSLKASGRASGANVLTF.

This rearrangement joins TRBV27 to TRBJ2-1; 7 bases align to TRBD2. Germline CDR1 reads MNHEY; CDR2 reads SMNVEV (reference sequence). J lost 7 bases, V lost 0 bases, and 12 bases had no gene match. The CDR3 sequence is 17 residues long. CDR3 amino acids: CASSLSWGEGFTNEQFF. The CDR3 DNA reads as TGTGCCAGCAGTTTATCTTGGGGGGAGGGCTTTACGAATGAGCAGTTCTTC.

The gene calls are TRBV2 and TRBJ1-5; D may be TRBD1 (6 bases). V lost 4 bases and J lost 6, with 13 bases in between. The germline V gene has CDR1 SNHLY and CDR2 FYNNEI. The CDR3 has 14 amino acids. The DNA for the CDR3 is TGTGCCAGCAGTGTGGGGGGCGTTTCTCAGCCCCAGCATTTT. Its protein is CASSVGGVSQPQHF.

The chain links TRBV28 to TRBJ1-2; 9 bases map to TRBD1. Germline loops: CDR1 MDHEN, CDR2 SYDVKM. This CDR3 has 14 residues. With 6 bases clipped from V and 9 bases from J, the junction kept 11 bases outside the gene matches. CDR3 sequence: CASRVQGAQGSYTF. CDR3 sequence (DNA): TGTGCCAGCAGAGTACAGGGGGCCCAGGGAAGCTACACCTTC.

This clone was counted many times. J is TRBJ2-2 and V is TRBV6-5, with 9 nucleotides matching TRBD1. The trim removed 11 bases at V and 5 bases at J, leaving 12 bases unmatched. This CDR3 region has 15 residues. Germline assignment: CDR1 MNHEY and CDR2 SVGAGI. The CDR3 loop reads CAVPAGTGLTGELFF. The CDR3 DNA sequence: TGTGCCGTCCCCGCCGGGACAGGGTTGACCGGGGAGCTGTTTTTT.